This TCR beta chain was obtained from a study of cytotoxic CD8 clonotypes in ibrutinib-treated CLL. Study outcomes and limitations: Sampling of sustained-remission and progressing patients occurred at differing times. T-cell clonality at baseline went above that of age-matched healthy donors and rose and fell with circulating CD8+ T-cell counts. Clonality was higher at ibrutinib response and returned toward baseline at progression.

CDR1 and CDR2 from the germline V gene are MNHEY and SVGAGI. The V gene lost 2 bases and the J gene lost 6 bases, with 12 bases spanning the gap. The CDR3 is made up of 14 amino acids. A 1 in 200,000 to 1 in 1 million T cell depth was the sequencing target. Repertoires were generated with immunoSEQ multiplex PCR, while TCRdb's copy carries only in-frame clones and drops some. Of roughly 220,000 clones in the sample, approximately 79% were seen once. Concerning this clone: Its antigen is unknown.

The receptor's source is a human donor with chronic lymphocytic leukemia. This sample comprised PBMCs, obtained after 12 months of ibrutinib treatment. The V gene is TRBV6-5, the J gene TRBJ2-3; D is undetermined. The CDR3 protein is CASSYGGYTDTQYF. In nucleotides, the CDR3 is TGTGCCAGCAGTTACGGTGGCTACACGGATACGCAGTATTTT.